The following is a T cell receptor (beta chain) sequence with its context. V shed 0 bases, J shed 9 bases, and the junction held 3 bases outside the gene matches. From germline, CDR1 is MNHEY and CDR2 SVGAGI. This CDR3 has 13 amino acids. TCRdb re-called the PCR reads through MiXCR, storing one row per CDR3 protein. The sample has 7,500 to 10,000 distinct CDR3 sequences, 40% to 55% seen once; the top ten hold about 19%. These data come from a study of CD4 and CD8 cells across lung adenocarcinoma regions. Samples came from patients with localized non-small cell lung adenocarcinoma. The sequence was obtained from a male donor with lung adenocarcinoma. The CD4 and CD8 labels of this study may be unreliable. The rearrangement uses TRBV6-5 and TRBJ1-1; 8 bases are a match to TRBD1. Sequenced input: CD4+ T cells from the margin of a lung tumor. The CDR3 nucleotides read TGTGCCAGCAGTTACTCGGCAGGGGGCCAAGCTTTCTTT. Translated, it gives CASSYSAGGQAFF.